A selection of T cell receptor beta chains follows, all from one sample in a study of sequential checkpoint blockade in melanoma. The assay was immunoSEQ multiplex PCR, and TCRdb's table has in-frame clones only and misses some. The sample includes about 9,600 clones, 24% of them seen just once. The sample consisted of tumor tissue (inferred from file names), taken from a patient given nivolumab and ipilimumab in sequence. These TCRs come from a human donor with melanoma. CDR3s include the opening cysteine and the closing phenylalanine or tryptophan. The D gene is left open where the match is weak. The size of a clone is reported for some rows only, either as once, few or many, or as a class for expanded clones.

j_call: TRBJ2-7
v_call: TRBV28
clone_size: NA
d_call: TRBD1
cdr3_aa: CASNLDRAYEQYF
cdr3_nt: TGTGCCAGCAACCTCGACAGGGCCTACGAGCAGTACTTC

j_call: TRBJ1-1
v_call: TRBV11-3
clone_size: many
d_call: NA
cdr3_aa: CASSPDDTDTEAFF
cdr3_nt: TGTGCCAGCAGCCCGGACGATACTGATACTGAAGCTTTCTTT

j_call: TRBJ1-1
v_call: TRBV5-1
clone_size: NA
d_call: TRBD1
cdr3_aa: CASSRDRGNTEAFF
cdr3_nt: TGCGCCAGCAGCCGGGACAGGGGGAACACTGAAGCTTTCTTT

j_call: TRBJ1-3
v_call: TRBV4-1
clone_size: few
d_call: NA
cdr3_aa: CASSPDWGSSGNTIYF
cdr3_nt: TGCGCCAGCAGCCCCGATTGGGGGTCCTCTGGAAACACCATATATTTT

j_call: TRBJ2-7
v_call: TRBV11-3
clone_size: NA
d_call: TRBD1
cdr3_aa: CASSFTGGGYEQYF
cdr3_nt: TGTGCCAGCAGCTTTACAGGGGGCGGTTACGAGCAGTACTTC

j_call: TRBJ2-3
v_call: TRBV7-8
clone_size: many
d_call: NA
cdr3_aa: CASSQGLQGDTQYF
cdr3_nt: TGTGCCAGCAGCCAAGGACTGCAGGGAGATACGCAGTATTTT

j_call: TRBJ2-7
v_call: TRBV30
clone_size: few
d_call: TRBD2
cdr3_aa: CAWRTSGTPRYF
cdr3_nt: TGTGCCTGGAGAACTAGCGGGACTCCACGGTACTTC

j_call: TRBJ1-2
v_call: TRBV28
clone_size: medium-sized
d_call: NA
cdr3_aa: CASSPPDRINYGYTF
cdr3_nt: TGTGCCAGCAGTCCACCAGACAGGATCAACTATGGCTACACCTTC

j_call: TRBJ1-1
v_call: TRBV12-2
clone_size: many
d_call: NA
cdr3_aa: CATPSRGGSEVTEAFF
cdr3_nt: TGTGCCACACCGTCCAGAGGGGGATCTGAAGTCACTGAAGCTTTCTTT

j_call: TRBJ1-5
v_call: TRBV28
clone_size: few
d_call: NA
cdr3_aa: CASKGFSNQPQHF
cdr3_nt: TGTGCCAGCAAGGGGTTTAGCAATCAGCCCCAGCATTTT

j_call: TRBJ2-2
v_call: TRBV19
clone_size: NA
d_call: NA
cdr3_aa: CASRTTDKNTGELFF
cdr3_nt: TGTGCCAGTAGGACGACGGACAAGAACACCGGGGAGCTGTTTTTT

j_call: TRBJ2-7
v_call: TRBV6-8
clone_size: many
d_call: TRBD1
cdr3_aa: CASSYSDRATPQQYF
cdr3_nt: TGTGCCAGCAGTTACTCCGACAGGGCCACCCCTCAGCAGTACTTC

j_call: TRBJ2-3
v_call: TRBV18
clone_size: NA
d_call: NA
cdr3_aa: CASSQLASSTDTQYF
cdr3_nt: TGTGCCAGCTCACAACTAGCATCTAGCACAGATACGCAGTATTTT

j_call: TRBJ2-5
v_call: TRBV28
clone_size: NA
d_call: NA
cdr3_aa: CASASWGAKTQYF
cdr3_nt: TGTGCCAGCGCTAGTTGGGGGGCCAAGACCCAGTACTTC

j_call: TRBJ1-3
v_call: TRBV28
clone_size: NA
d_call: NA
cdr3_aa: CASSSGASGNTIYF
cdr3_nt: TGTGCCAGCAGTTCTGGGGCCTCTGGAAACACCATATATTTT